This T cell receptor (beta chain) is drawn from a study of blood T cell repertoires in COVID-19. Overall study: From T cells, B-cell-depleted T cells, or PBMCs came the material, which was cDNA or gDNA.

The CDR3 contains 18 residues. Germline-derived CDR1 and CDR2 are LGHNA and YSLEER. Losses at the gene ends were 4 bases for V and 3 bases for J; bases not matched to a gene: 15. Libraries were prepared by immunoSEQ multiplex PCR; TCRdb keeps only in-frame clonotypes and omits some of them. The table includes about 120,000 clones, around 80% detected once. The V and J genes are TRBV4-3 and TRBJ1-2; 9 bases line up with TRBD1. The sample consisted of peripheral blood. This TCR came from a woman of 80 years or more with acute or convalescent COVID-19. DNA for the CDR3: TGCGCCAGCAGCCCTCACCCCCCCGGGACAGGGTTCCACTATGGCTACACCTTC. This codes for CASSPHPPGTGFHYGYTF.